Included here is one T cell receptor beta chain sequence, with context. Amplification of TCR beta CDR3 regions was performed using RNA transcripts as template. The HTBI primer set was used in a first-round RT-PCR of the TCR CDR3. TCRdb processed the multiplex PCR reads anew with MiXCR; each CDR3 protein has one entry. Among 450,000 to 500,000 distinct CDR3 sequences listed, approximately 23% were seen once. The sample originates from a study of T cells in Graves' hyperthyroidism and ophthalmopathy. In making diagnoses, clinical symptoms, serum thyroxine and TRAb, thyroid ultrasound and orbital computed tomography were all used. Germline CDR1 LGHNA, CDR2 YNFKEQ. The CDR3 sequence is 16 residues long. Trimming took off 2 bases at V and 0 bases at J, with 12 bases between the two ends.

The material sequenced was blood. The chain couples TRBV4-2 to TRBJ2-3, with D perhaps matching TRBD1 (5 bases). This clonotype was obtained from a woman aged 70-85 years with Graves' ophthalmopathy. The CDR3, as DNA: TGTGCCAGCAGCCAATACACAGGTCTAAGCACAGATACGCAGTATTTT. It specifies CASSQYTGLSTDTQYF.